The 6 T cell receptor beta chains presented below share a single source sample, sequenced in a study of monozygotic twins with inflammatory bowel disease. TCRdb re-called the 5' RACE reads and shows each CDR3 protein once, DNA omitted. The sample table includes about 170,000 distinct CDR3 sequences. Material: blood. The receptors were gathered from a human donor with ulcerative colitis or Crohn's disease, or a healthy co-twin of an affected twin (not recorded which).

The V gene is TRBV7-2, the J gene TRBJ2-3. This CDR3 is 14 amino acids long. Germline CDR1 is SGHTA and CDR2 is FQGNSA. The CDR3 loop reads CASSFNRWSDTQYF.

This chain links TRBV5-6 with TRBJ2-7. CDR3 length: 13 residues. CDR1 is SGHDT, CDR2 YYEEEE, per germline. The CDR3 protein is CASSLVSSYEQYF.

V usage is TRBV6-5 and J usage is TRBJ2-2. Germline assignment: CDR1 MNHEY and CDR2 SVGAGI. CDR3 length equals 14 residues. This CDR3 reads CASSYREWAGELFF.

The chain joins TRBV3-1 to TRBJ2-7. The CDR3 is 16 residues long. Germline CDR1 and CDR2: LGHDT and YNNKEL (reference sequence). The CDR3 loop reads CASSQALSASSYEQYF.

The chain carries TRBV20-1 and TRBJ1-5; TCRdb's D call, TRBD1, is unchecked because there is no DNA. This CDR3 has 13 amino acids. CDR1 DFQATT and CDR2 SNEGSKA come from the germline V gene (reference sequence). This CDR3 is CSARTEGNQPQHF.

The CDR3 reads CASSSLSGSNSPLHF. The chain has TRBV7-8 and TRBJ1-6; absent DNA, TCRdb's TRBD1 call cannot be checked. The CDR3 spans 15 residues. Germline V gene sequence: CDR1 SGHVS, CDR2 FQNEAQ.